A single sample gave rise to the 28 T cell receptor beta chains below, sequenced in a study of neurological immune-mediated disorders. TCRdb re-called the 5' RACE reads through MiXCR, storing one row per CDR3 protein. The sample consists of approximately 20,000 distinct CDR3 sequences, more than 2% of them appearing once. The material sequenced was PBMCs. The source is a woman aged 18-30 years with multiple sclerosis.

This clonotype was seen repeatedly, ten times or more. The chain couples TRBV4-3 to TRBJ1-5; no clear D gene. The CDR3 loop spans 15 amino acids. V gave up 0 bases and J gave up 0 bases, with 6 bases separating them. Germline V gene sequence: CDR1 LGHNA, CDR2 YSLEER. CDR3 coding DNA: TGCGCCAGCAGCCAAGACAGAAATAGCAATCAGCCCCAGCATTTT. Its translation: CASSQDRNSNQPQHF.

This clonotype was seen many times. The CDR3 DNA sequence: TGTGCCAGCAGCGCGGACAGGGGGTTGGCAGAGACCCAGTACTTC. Protein sequence: CASSADRGLAETQYF. J is TRBJ2-5 and V is TRBV7-9, with TRBD1 matching over 10 bases. Germline V CDR1 and CDR2: SEHNR, FQNEAQ (reference sequence). The CDR3 extends over 15 amino acids. After removal of 5 bases from V and 4 bases from J, the junction contained 7 bases not matched to a gene.

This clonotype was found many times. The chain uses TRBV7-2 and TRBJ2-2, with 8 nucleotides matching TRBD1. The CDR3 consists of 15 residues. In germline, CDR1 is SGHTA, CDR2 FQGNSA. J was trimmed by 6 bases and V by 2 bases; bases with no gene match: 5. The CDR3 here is CASSLYRTGSGELFF. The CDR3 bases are TGTGCCAGCAGCTTATACAGGACAGGGTCCGGGGAGCTGTTTTTT. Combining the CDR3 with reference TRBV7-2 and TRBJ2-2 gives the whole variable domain GAGVSQSPSNKVTEKGKDVELRCDPISGHTALYWYRQSLGQGLEFLIYFQGNSAPDKSGLPSDRFSAERTGGSVSTLTIQRTQQEDSAVYLCASSLYRTGSGELFFGEGSRLTVL.

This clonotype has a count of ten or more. The CDR3 protein is CASSQDGLNTEAFF. CDR3 coding DNA: TGCGCCAGCAGCCAGGACGGACTGAACACTGAAGCTTTCTTT. This chain connects TRBV5-1 to TRBJ1-1, with unresolved D. The CDR3 runs to 14 residues. Between the trimmed V and J ends, which lost 4 bases and 0 bases, there was a span of 10 bases. Germline CDR1 reads SGHRS; CDR2 reads YFSETQ.

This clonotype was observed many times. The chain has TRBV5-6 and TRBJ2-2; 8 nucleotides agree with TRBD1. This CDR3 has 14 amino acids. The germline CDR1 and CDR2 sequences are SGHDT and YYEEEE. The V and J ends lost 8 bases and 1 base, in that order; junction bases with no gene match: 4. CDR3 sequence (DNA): TGTGCCAGTGGGGGACAGGAGAACACCGGGGAGCTGTTTTTT. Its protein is CASGGQENTGELFF. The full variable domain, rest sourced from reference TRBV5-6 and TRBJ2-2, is DAGVTQSPTHLIKTRGQQVTLRCSPKSGHDTVSWYQQALGQGPQFIFQYYEEEERQRGNFPDRFSGHQFPNYSSELNVNALLLGDSALYLCASGGQENTGELFFGEGSRLTVL.

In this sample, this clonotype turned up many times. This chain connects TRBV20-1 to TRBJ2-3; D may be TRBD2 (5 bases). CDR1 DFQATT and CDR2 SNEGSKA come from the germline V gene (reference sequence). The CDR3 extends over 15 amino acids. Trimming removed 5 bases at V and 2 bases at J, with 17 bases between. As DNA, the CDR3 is TGCAGTGCTCAAGTAGTAGGCGGGTCCACAGATACGCAGTATTTT. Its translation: CSAQVVGGSTDTQYF.

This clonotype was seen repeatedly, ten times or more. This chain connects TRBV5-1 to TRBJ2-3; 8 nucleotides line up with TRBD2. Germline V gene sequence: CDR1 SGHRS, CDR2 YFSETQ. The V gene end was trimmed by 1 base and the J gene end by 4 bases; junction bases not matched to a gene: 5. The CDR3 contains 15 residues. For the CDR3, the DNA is TGCGCCAGCAGCTTGAATAGCGGGGCCTCAGATACGCAGTATTTT. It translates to CASSLNSGASDTQYF.

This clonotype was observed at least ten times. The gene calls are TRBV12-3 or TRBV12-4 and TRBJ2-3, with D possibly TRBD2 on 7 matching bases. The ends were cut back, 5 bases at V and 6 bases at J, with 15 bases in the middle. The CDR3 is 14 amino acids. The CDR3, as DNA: TGTGCCAGCAGTCCCCATCGCGGGGGCGATACGCAGTATTTT. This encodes CASSPHRGGDTQYF.

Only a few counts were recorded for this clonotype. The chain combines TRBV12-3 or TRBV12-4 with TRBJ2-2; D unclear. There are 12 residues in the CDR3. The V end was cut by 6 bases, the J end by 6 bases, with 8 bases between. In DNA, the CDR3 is TGTGCCAGCAGGAACGGGCCCGGGGAGCTGTTTTTT. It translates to CASRNGPGELFF.

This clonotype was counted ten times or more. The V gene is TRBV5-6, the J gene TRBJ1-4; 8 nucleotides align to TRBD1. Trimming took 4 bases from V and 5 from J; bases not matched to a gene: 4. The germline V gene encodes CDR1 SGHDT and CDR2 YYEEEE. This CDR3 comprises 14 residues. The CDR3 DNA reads TGTGCCAGCAGCCCGGACAGGGTGAATGAAAAACTGTTTTTT. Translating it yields CASSPDRVNEKLFF.

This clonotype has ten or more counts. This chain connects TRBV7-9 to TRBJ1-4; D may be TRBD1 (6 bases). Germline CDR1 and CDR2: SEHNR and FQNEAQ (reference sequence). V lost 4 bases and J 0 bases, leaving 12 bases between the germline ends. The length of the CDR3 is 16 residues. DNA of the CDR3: TGTGCCAGCAGCTCAAAGGGGGGGGCAACTAATGAAAAACTGTTTTTT. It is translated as CASSSKGGATNEKLFF.

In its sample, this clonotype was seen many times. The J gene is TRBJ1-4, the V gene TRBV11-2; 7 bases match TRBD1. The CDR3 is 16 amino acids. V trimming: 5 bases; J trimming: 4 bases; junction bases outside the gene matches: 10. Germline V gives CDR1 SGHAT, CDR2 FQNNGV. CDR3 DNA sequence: TGTGCCAGCAGCGTGGGCCGGGACAGCTATAATGAAAAACTGTTTTTT. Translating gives CASSVGRDSYNEKLFF.

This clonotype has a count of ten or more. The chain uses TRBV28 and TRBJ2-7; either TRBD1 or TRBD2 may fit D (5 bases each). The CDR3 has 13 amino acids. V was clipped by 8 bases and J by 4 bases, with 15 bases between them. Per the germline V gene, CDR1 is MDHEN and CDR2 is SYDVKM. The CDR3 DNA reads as TGTGCCAGCTGGACGGGGCATGCGTACGAGCAGTACTTC. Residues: CASWTGHAYEQYF.

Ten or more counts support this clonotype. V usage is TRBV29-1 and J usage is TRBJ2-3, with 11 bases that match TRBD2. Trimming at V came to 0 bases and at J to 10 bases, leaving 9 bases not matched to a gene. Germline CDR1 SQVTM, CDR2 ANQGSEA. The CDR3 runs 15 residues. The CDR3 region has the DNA TGCAGCGTTGAAGAATGGTTAGCGGGAGGGGGTCCGCAGTATTTT. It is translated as CSVEEWLAGGGPQYF.

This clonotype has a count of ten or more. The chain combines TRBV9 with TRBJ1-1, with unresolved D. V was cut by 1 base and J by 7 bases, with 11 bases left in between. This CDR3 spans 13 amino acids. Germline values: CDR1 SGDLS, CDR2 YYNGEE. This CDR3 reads CASSVPGGSEAFF. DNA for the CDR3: TGTGCCAGCAGCGTACCAGGCGGGAGTGAAGCTTTCTTT.

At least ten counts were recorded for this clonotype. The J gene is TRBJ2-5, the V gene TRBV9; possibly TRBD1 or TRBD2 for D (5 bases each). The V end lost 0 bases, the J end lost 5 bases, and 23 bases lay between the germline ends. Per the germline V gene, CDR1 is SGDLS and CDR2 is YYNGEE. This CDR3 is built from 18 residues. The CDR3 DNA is TGTGCCAGCAGCGTAGATAGAGGGACGGGCAGCTTTATCGAGACCCAGTACTTC. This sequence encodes CASSVDRGTGSFIETQYF.

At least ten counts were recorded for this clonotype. CDR3 in amino acids: CASSQVKADTQYF. CDR3 nucleotides: TGCGCCAGCAGCCAAGTCAAGGCAGATACGCAGTATTTT. The gene calls are TRBV4-1 and TRBJ2-3; no clear D gene. Germline V gives CDR1 MGHRA, CDR2 YSYEKL. This CDR3 has 13 amino acids. Deletions cut 1 base from V and 4 bases from J, with 6 bases between.

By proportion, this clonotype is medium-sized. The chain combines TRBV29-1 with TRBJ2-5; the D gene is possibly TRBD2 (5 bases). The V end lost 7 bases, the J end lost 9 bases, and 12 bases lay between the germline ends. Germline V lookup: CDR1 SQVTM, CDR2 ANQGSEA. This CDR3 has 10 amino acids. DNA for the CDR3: TGCAGCGCCGCTACGAGGGCCCAGTACTTC. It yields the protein CSAATRAQYF. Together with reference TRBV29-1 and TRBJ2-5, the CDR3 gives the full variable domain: SAVISQKPSRDICQRGTSLTIQCQVDSQVTMMFWYRQQPGQSLTLIATANQGSEATYESGFVIDKFPISRPNLTFSTLTVSNMSPEDSSIYLCSAATRAQYFGPGTRLLVL.

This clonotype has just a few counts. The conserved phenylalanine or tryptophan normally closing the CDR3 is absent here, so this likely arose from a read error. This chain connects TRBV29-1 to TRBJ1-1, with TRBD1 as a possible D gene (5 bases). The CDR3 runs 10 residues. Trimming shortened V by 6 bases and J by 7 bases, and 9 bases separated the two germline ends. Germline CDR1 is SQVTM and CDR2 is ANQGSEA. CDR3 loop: CSVAQGEAFC. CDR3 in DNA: TGCAGCGTCGCCCAGGGTGAAGCTTTCTGT.

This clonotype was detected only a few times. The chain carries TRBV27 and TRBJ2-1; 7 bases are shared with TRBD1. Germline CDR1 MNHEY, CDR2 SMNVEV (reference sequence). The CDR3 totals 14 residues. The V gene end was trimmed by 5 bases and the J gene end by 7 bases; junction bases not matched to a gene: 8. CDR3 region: CASSQAQGRNEQFF. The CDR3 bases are TGTGCCAGCAGTCAAGCACAGGGGCGGAATGAGCAGTTCTTC.

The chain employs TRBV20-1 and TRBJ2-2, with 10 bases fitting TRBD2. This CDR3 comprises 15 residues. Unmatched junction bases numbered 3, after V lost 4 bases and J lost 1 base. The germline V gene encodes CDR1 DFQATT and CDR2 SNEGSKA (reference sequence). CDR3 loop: CSATGLAWNTGELFF. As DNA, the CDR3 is TGCAGTGCTACGGGACTAGCGTGGAACACCGGGGAGCTGTTTTTT.

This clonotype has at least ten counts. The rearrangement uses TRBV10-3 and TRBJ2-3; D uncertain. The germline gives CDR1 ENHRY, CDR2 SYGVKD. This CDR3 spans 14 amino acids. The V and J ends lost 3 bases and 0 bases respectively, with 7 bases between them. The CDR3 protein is CAISDWQSTDTQYF. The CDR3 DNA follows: TGTGCCATCAGTGACTGGCAGAGCACAGATACGCAGTATTTT.

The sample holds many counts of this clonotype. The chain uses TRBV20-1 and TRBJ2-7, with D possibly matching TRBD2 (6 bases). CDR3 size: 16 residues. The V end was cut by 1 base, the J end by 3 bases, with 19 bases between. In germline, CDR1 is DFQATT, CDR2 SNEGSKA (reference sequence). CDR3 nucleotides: TGCAGTGCTAGAGTAGTTCGGGGGTTTGCCATCTACGAGCAGTACTTC. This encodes CSARVVRGFAIYEQYF.

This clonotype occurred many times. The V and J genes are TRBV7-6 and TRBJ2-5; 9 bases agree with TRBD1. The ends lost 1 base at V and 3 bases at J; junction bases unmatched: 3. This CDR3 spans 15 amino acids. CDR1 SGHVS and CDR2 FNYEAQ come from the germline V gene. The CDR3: CASSLVGTGKETQYF. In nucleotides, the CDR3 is TGTGCCAGCAGCTTAGTAGGGACAGGGAAAGAGACCCAGTACTTC.

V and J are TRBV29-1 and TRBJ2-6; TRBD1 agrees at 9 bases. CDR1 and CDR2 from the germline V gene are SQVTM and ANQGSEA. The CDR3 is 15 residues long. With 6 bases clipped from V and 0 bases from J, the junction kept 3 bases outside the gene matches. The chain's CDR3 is CSVWDRDSGANVLTF. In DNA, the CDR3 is TGCAGCGTGTGGGACAGGGACTCTGGGGCCAACGTCCTGACTTTC.

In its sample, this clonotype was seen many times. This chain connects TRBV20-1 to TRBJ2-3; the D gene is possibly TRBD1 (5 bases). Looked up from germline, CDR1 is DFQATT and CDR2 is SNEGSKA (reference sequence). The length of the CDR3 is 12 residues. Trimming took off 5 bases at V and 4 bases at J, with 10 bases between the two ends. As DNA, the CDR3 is TGCAGTGCTCCCAGGGATGCAGATACGCAGTATTTT. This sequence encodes CSAPRDADTQYF.

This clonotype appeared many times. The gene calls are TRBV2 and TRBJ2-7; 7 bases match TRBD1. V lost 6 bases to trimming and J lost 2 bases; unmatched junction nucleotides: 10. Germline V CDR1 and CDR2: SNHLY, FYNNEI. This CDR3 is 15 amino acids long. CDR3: CASRPRQGGTYEQYF. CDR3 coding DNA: TGTGCCAGCAGGCCACGACAGGGTGGGACCTACGAGCAGTACTTC.

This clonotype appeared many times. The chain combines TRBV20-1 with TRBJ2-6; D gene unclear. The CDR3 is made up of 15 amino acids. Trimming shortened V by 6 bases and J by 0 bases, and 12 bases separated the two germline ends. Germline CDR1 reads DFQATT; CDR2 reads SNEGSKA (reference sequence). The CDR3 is CSAPTVGSGANVLTF. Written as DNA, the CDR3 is TGCAGTGCACCCACGGTGGGCTCTGGGGCCAACGTCCTGACTTTC.